This record looks at one T cell receptor (beta chain) sequence and its context. Germline CDR1 reads SGHRS; CDR2 reads YFSETQ. V gave up 4 bases and J gave up 0 bases; unmatched junction bases: 4. There are 16 residues in the CDR3. The sample originates from a study of shared clonotypes between healthy human individuals. Data came from immunoSEQ multiplex PCR; TCRdb stores just in-frame clones and leaves some out. Of roughly 760,000 clones in the sample, approximately 79% were seen once. The J gene is TRBJ2-1, the V gene TRBV5-1; 10 nucleotides match TRBD1. The clonotype was recovered from a woman between 25 and 40 years old in good health. Sequenced input: memory CD4+ T cells sorted from blood. Indicated subset: CD45RA-negative fraction. The CDR3 protein is CASSPDRGLSYNEQFF. The CDR3, as DNA: TGCGCCAGCAGCCCCGACAGGGGGCTCTCCTACAATGAGCAGTTCTTC.